This T cell receptor (beta chain) was sequenced for a study of cytomegalovirus exposure and HLA in healthy donors. CDR1 MNHEY and CDR2 SMNVEV come from the germline V gene (reference sequence). Trimming took 6 bases from V and 2 from J, leaving 14 bases between them. The CDR3 length is 14 residues. The PCR contained 60 Vbeta and 13 Jbeta primers. Assay: immunoSEQ multiplex PCR; the TCRdb copy retains only in-frame clones and omits some. The sample shows 200,000 or so clones, about 80% of them seen only once. The material sequenced was PBMCs. The TCR originated in a girl between 5 and 17 years old in good health and CMV-seronegative. The V and J genes are TRBV27 and TRBJ2-7; D is possibly TRBD2 (6 bases). CDR3 nucleotides: TGTGCCAGCAGCAAAGCGGGCCTCCCCTACGAGCAGTACTTC. Protein: CASSKAGLPYEQYF.